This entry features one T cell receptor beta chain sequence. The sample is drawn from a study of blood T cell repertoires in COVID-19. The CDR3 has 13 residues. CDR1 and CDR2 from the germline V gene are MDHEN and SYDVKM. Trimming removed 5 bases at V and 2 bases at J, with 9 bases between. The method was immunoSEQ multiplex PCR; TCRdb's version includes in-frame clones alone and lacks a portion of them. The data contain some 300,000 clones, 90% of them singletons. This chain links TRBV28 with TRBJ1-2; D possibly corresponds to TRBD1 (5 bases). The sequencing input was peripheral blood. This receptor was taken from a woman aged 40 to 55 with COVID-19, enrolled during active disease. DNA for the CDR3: TGTGCCAGCAGTCGGGACTTCAACTATGGCTACACCTTC. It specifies CASSRDFNYGYTF.